One sample yielded the 21 T cell receptor beta chains listed below, sequenced in a study of T cells and Merkel cell carcinoma outcomes. Data came from immunoSEQ multiplex PCR; TCRdb stores just in-frame clones and leaves some out. The sample carries about 15,000 clones, around 81% recorded once. Sequencing was performed on tumor tissue from Merkel cell carcinoma. The receptors were gathered from a human donor with Merkel cell carcinoma.

Only one count was recorded for this clone. This chain's CDR3 is CSVAGGAVNEQFF. For the CDR3, the DNA is TGCAGCGTTGCTGGGGGGGCTGTCAATGAGCAGTTCTTC. The J gene is TRBJ2-1, the V gene TRBV29-1; perhaps TRBD2 as D (7 bases). Trimming pared 4 bases from V and 6 bases from J, leaving 13 bases between. This CDR3 is 13 amino acids long. Germline lookup yields CDR1 SQVTM and CDR2 ANQGSEA.

J is TRBJ2-3 and V is TRBV5-4, with 9 positions matching TRBD2. Looked up from germline, CDR1 is SGHNT and CDR2 is YYREEE (reference sequence). The V segment lost 0 bases and the J segment 1 base; nucleotides outside the gene matches: 12. The CDR3 is 19 amino acids. The chain's CDR3 is CASSLDNLRGGWGTDTQYF. The DNA of the CDR3 is TGTGCCAGCAGCTTGGACAATTTGCGGGGGGGCTGGGGCACAGATACGCAGTATTTT. The full variable domain, completed using reference TRBV5-4 and TRBJ2-3, is ETGVTQSPTHLIKTRGQQVTLRCSSQSGHNTVSWYQQALGQGPQFIFQYYREEENGRGNFPPRFSGLQFPNYSSELNVNALELDDSALYLCASSLDNLRGGWGTDTQYFGPGTRLTVL.

The chain couples TRBV27 to TRBJ2-3; D is uncertain. Germline CDR1 MNHEY, CDR2 SMNVEV (reference sequence). V gave up 5 bases and J gave up 5 bases, with 14 bases separating them. The CDR3 extends over 14 amino acids. In nucleotides, the CDR3 is TGTGCCAGCAGTAAACTCGGGTATCAAGATACGCAGTATTTT. The encoded protein is CASSKLGYQDTQYF.

This chain links TRBV5-5 with TRBJ1-4, with D unresolved. The CDR3 length is 17 residues. Germline V gene sequence: CDR1 SGHKS, CDR2 YYEKEE (reference sequence). Trimming cost V 4 bases and J 3 bases, with 19 bases left between them. CDR3 in DNA: TGTGCCAGCAGCCGGGAGCAGGTTGAGGCGTCTAATGAAAAACTGTTTTTT. Protein sequence: CASSREQVEASNEKLFF.

This chain connects TRBV7-6 to TRBJ1-2, with 7 nucleotides matching TRBD1. Germline-derived CDR1 and CDR2 are SGHVS and FNYEAQ. This CDR3 region has 13 residues. J lost 8 bases, V lost 5 bases, and 8 bases had no gene match. CDR3 loop: CASSQGGAVGYTF. The CDR3 bases are TGTGCCAGCAGCCAGGGGGGGGCGGTCGGCTACACCTTC.

The rearrangement joins TRBV5-8 to TRBJ1-3, with D uncertain. V was pared by 0 bases and J by 2 bases, with 12 bases between. Germline V lookup: CDR1 SGHTS, CDR2 YDEGEE. The CDR3 is 16 amino acids. DNA for the CDR3: TGTGCCAGCAGCTTGGCCCCAGGTTCCACTGGAAACACCATATATTTT. It yields the protein CASSLAPGSTGNTIYF.

The chain couples TRBV19 to TRBJ1-1, with 9 nucleotides matching TRBD1. V trimming: 5 bases; J trimming: 1 base; junction bases outside the gene matches: 2. Germline V gene data show CDR1 as LNHDA and CDR2 as SQIVND (reference sequence). The CDR3 loop spans 14 amino acids. CDR3 bases: TGTGCCAGTAGTTGGGGACAGGGGAACACTGAAGCTTTCTTT. Protein product: CASSWGQGNTEAFF.

The rearrangement links TRBV7-9 to TRBJ1-6; 9 bases match TRBD1. This CDR3 comprises 14 residues. Germline assignment: CDR1 SEHNR and CDR2 FQNEAQ (reference sequence). V shed 5 bases, J shed 11 bases, and the junction held 7 bases outside the gene matches. The CDR3 spells CASSPLTGGTPLHF. Written as DNA, the CDR3 is TGTGCCAGCAGCCCCCTGACAGGGGGAACACCCCTCCACTTT.

The chain is built from TRBV27 and TRBJ1-2; D not resolved. Germline V CDR1 and CDR2: MNHEY, SMNVEV (reference sequence). This CDR3 has 14 residues. V was shortened by 1 base and J by 6 bases, with 12 bases between the two germline ends. CDR3 nucleotide sequence: TGTGCCAGCAGTTTATATCGGGAAAACGATGGCTACACCTTC. Amino acids: CASSLYRENDGYTF.

The chain joins TRBV7-9 to TRBJ1-1; 10 bases are a match to TRBD1. This CDR3 contains 15 residues. V trimming: 3 bases; J trimming: 3 bases; junction bases outside the gene matches: 4. CDR1 is SEHNR and CDR2 is FQNEAQ in the germline V gene (reference sequence). CDR3 nucleotide sequence: TGTGCCAGCAGCTTGGGGACAGGGGTTGACACTGAAGCTTTCTTT. Its translation is CASSLGTGVDTEAFF.

This clone was found a few times. The rearrangement links TRBV6-1 to TRBJ1-1, with 7 bases matching TRBD1. The V and J ends lost 8 bases and 11 bases, in that order; junction bases with no gene match: 11. CDR1 and CDR2 from the germline V gene are MNHNS and SASEGT. The CDR3 totals 12 residues. In nucleotides, the CDR3 is TGTGCCAGCTCTTTCAACACAGGGGACGCTTTCTTT. It is translated as CASSFNTGDAFF.

The chain is built from TRBV6-1 and TRBJ2-5; TRBD2 is a possible D gene (5 bases). The CDR3 length is 14 residues. Trimming stripped 5 bases from V and 2 bases from J, with 12 bases between. Germline loops: CDR1 MNHNS, CDR2 SASEGT. For the CDR3, the DNA is TGTGCCAGCAGTCAGGCGGGCGGTCAAGAGACCCAGTACTTC. Encoded protein: CASSQAGGQETQYF.

The chain joins TRBV28 to TRBJ1-2, with D possibly being TRBD1 (5 bases). V was clipped by 5 bases and J by 3 bases, with 10 bases between them. CDR3 length: 13 amino acids. Germline values: CDR1 MDHEN, CDR2 SYDVKM. The CDR3 sequence: CASSPPGDYGYTF. The CDR3 nucleotides read TGTGCCAGCAGTCCCCCGGGGGACTATGGCTACACCTTC.

The CDR3 is CASSVLASETQYF. The CDR3 nucleotides are TGTGCCAGCAGCGTATTAGCTAGCGAGACCCAGTACTTC. The genes are TRBV9 and TRBJ2-5, with D possibly matching TRBD2 (5 bases). Germline values: CDR1 SGDLS, CDR2 YYNGEE. This CDR3 has 13 amino acids. Trimming pared 1 base from V and 5 bases from J, leaving 9 bases between.

The chain combines TRBV11-2 with TRBJ2-7; D not certain. The CDR3 covers 13 residues. V lost 2 bases, J lost 3 bases, and 8 bases lay in between. Per the germline V gene, CDR1 is SGHAT and CDR2 is FQNNGV. Written as DNA, the CDR3 is TGTGCCAGCAGCTTAACGGACGTCTACGAGCAGTACTTC. Amino acid sequence: CASSLTDVYEQYF. Looking up the rest from reference TRBV11-2 and TRBJ2-7 gives the full variable domain: EAGVAQSPRYKIIEKRQSVAFWCNPISGHATLYWYQQILGQGPKLLIQFQNNGVVDDSQLPKDRFSAERLKGVDSTLKIQPAKLEDSAVYLCASSLTDVYEQYFGPGTRLTVT.

J is TRBJ2-1 and V is TRBV19; D perhaps matches TRBD2 (5 bases). The germline gives CDR1 LNHDA, CDR2 SQIVND (reference sequence). The CDR3 spans 14 residues. V lost 5 bases and J 0 bases, leaving 8 bases between the germline ends. The CDR3 spells CASSARDSYNEQFF. CDR3 DNA: TGTGCCAGTAGTGCCCGGGACTCCTACAATGAGCAGTTCTTC.

This chain uses TRBV23-1 with TRBJ1-6, with TRBD1 as a possible D gene (5 bases). TRBV23-1 is placed among ORFs of uncertain function. The CDR3 spans 17 residues. V lost 4 bases and J 4 bases, leaving 17 bases between the germline ends. For the CDR3, the DNA is TGCGCCAGCAGTCGCAAACCCGGGACTAAATATAATTCACCCCTCCACTTT. The encoded protein is CASSRKPGTKYNSPLHF.

The chain carries TRBV7-6 and TRBJ2-1; unclear D gene. Germline loops: CDR1 SGHVS, CDR2 FNYEAQ. Trimming left V 5 bases short and J 6 bases short, with 8 bases between. This CDR3 is 12 amino acids long. The CDR3 bases are TGTGCCAGCAGCCCGTATCGCAATGAGCAGTTCTTC. As protein: CASSPYRNEQFF.

This chain uses TRBV5-1 with TRBJ1-5; no definite D call. This CDR3 has 14 residues. Germline V gives CDR1 SGHRS, CDR2 YFSETQ. V was trimmed by 0 bases and J by 6 bases, leaving 10 bases between them. CDR3 in amino acids: CASSLGEVGQPQHF. The DNA of the CDR3 is TGCGCCAGCAGCTTGGGGGAGGTAGGTCAGCCCCAGCATTTT.

The chain carries TRBV5-1 and TRBJ1-5, with a possible D match to TRBD1 (5 bases). Trimming took off 0 bases at V and 1 base at J, with 5 bases between the two ends. The germline gives CDR1 SGHRS, CDR2 YFSETQ. The CDR3 runs to 14 residues. Written as DNA, the CDR3 is TGCGCCAGCAGCTTGGGGGGGAGCAATCAGCCCCAGCATTTT. Amino acids: CASSLGGSNQPQHF.

This clone was seen only once. The V call is TRBV15, the J call TRBJ2-5; no definite D call. CDR1 LNHNV and CDR2 YYDKDF come from the germline V gene (reference sequence). CDR3 length: 15 amino acids. Deletions cut 0 bases from V and 5 bases from J, with 13 bases between. This chain's CDR3 is CATSRDLGIGETQYF. CDR3 DNA sequence: TGTGCCACCAGCAGAGATCTCGGAATTGGGGAGACCCAGTACTTC.